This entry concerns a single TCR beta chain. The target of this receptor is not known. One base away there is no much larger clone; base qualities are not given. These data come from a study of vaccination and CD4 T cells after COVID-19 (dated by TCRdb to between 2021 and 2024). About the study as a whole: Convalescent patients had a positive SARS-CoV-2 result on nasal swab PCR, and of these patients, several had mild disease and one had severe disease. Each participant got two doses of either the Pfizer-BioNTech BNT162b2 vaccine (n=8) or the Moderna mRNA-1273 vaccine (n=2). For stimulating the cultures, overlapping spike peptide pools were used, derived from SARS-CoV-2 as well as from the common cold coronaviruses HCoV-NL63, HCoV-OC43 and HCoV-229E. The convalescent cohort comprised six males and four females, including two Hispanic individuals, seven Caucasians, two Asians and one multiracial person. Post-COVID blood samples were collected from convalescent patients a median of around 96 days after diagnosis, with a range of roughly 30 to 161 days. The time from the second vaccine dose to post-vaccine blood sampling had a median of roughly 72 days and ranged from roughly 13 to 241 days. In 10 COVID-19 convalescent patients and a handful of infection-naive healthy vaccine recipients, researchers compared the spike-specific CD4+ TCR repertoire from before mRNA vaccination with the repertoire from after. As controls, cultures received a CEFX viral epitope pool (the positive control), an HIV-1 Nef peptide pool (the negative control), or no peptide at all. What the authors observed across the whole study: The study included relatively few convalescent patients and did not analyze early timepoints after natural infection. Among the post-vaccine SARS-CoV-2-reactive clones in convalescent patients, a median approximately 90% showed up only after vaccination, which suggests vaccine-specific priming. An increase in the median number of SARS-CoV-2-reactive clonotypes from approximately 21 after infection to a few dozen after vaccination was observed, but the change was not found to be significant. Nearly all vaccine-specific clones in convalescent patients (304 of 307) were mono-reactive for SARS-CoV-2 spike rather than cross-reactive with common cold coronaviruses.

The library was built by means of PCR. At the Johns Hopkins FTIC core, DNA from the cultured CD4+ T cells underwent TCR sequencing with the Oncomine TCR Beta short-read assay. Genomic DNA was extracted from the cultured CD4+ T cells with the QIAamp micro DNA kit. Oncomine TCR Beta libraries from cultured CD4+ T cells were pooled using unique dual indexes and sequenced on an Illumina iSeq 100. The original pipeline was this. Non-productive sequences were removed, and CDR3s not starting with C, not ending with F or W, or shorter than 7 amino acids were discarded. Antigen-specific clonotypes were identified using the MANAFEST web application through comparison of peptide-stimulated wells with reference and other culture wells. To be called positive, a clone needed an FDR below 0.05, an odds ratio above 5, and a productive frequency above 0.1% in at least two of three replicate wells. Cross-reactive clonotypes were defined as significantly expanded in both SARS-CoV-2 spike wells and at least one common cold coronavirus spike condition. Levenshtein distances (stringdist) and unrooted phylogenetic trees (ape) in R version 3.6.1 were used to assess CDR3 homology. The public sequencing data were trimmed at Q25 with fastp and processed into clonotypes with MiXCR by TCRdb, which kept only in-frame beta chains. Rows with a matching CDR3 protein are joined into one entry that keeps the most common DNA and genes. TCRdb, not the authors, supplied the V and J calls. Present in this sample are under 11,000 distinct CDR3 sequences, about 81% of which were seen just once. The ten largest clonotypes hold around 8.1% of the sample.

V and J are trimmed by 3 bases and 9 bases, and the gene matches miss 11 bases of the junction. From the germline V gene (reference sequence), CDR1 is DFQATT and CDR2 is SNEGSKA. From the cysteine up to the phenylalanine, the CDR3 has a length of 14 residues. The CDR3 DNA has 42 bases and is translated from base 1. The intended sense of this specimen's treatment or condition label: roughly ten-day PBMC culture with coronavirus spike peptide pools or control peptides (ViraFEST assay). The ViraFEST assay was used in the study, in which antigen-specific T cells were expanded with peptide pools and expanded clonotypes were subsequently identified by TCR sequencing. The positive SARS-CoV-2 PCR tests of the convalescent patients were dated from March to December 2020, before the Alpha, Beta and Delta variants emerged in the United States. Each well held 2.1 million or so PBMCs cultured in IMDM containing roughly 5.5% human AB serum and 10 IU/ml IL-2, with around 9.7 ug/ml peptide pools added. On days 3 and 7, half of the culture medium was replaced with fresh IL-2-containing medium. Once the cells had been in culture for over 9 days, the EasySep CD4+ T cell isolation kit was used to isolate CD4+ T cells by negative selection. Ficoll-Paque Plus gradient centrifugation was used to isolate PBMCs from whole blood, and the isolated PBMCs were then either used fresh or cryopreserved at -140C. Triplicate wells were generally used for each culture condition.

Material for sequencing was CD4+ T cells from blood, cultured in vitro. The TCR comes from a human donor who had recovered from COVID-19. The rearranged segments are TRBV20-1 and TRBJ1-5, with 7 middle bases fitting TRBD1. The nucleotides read TGCAGTGCTAGCCAGGGGGAGGGTAGCGGGCCCCAGCATTTT. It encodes CSASQGEGSGPQHF.